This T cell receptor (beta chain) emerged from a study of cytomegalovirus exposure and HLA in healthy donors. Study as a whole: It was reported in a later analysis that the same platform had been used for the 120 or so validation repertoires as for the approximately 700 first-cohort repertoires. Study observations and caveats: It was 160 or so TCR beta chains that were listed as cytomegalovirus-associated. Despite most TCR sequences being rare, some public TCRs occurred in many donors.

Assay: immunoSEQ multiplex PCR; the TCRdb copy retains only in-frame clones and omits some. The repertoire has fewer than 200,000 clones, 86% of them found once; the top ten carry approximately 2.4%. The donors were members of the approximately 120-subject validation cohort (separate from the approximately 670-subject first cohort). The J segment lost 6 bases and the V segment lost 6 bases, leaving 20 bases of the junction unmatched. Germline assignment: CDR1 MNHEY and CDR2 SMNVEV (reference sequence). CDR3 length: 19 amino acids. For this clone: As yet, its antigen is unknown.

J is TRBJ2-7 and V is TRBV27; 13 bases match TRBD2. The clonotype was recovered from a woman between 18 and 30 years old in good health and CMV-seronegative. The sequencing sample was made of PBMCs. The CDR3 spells CASRSWGTSGERDLSEQYF. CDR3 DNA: TGTGCCAGCAGATCGTGGGGGACTAGCGGGGAGAGGGACTTATCCGAGCAGTACTTC.